The text below deals with one T cell receptor beta chain. This clonotype was recorded many times. The antigen this receptor binds is unknown. No base-level quality is on record; no much larger clone is a single base apart. The data are from a study of CD8 T cells in ankylosing spondylitis (dated by TCRdb to about 2017). Concerning the study at large: The study set out to find disease-linked TCR variants by profiling T cell receptor beta repertoires in ankylosing spondylitis patients and healthy donors. Peripheral blood samples were taken, and synovial fluid was additionally collected from ankylosing spondylitis patients. The whole study cohort included over a hundred healthy donors and over 20 ankylosing spondylitis patients.

CDR1 and CDR2, per the germline V gene (reference sequence), are SEHNR and FQNEAQ. From cysteine to phenylalanine, the CDR3 is 13 amino acids long. Only CDR3 DNA is held: 39 bases, read in frame from base 1. Deletion took 5 bases off V and 5 bases off J, with a span of 12 bases between the germline ends. Broad study findings and their caveats: Some of the motif variants had been reported before in the synovial fluid and blood of reactive arthritis patients, a finding that suggests common disease-initiation mechanisms. The disease-linked clones showed a CD8+ phenotype and occurred at relatively low frequencies in peripheral blood. Blood from ankylosing spondylitis patients appeared to be characterized by a TCR beta motif made up of eight highly homologous amino acid variants. Significant enrichment of the disease-linked clones was reported in matched synovial fluid samples from ankylosing spondylitis patients.

For sequencing, an Illumina HiSeq 2500 was employed. Quantitative 5'-RACE with molecular barcodes was the method used to prepare the TCR beta libraries. For the original study's pipeline: A new computational method based on a probabilistic model of VDJ rearrangement was used to identify disease-linked TCR variants. TCRdb reworked the public reads: Q25 trimming with fastp, MiXCR clone assembly, productive beta chains retained. Rows are combined by CDR3 protein, so each entry shows the most common genes and DNA. TCRdb, not the authors, supplied the V and J calls. In this sample the table shows fewer than 550,000 distinct CDR3 sequences, approximately 5.3% of which occur a single time. Of the sample, 3% to 4.5% is held by the ten largest clones.

The receptor chain draws on TRBV7-9 and TRBJ2-5; no D gene is confidently identified. This sequence was found in a male donor with ankylosing spondylitis. The specimen was blood, either unsorted or a sorted T cell fraction (not recorded which). The CDR3 in this case is CASSPAFAETQYF. The nucleotide sequence reads TGTGCCAGCAGCCCCGCTTTCGCGGAGACCCAGTACTTC.